This entry describes one T cell receptor beta chain. The target antigen is unknown. The data stem from a study of cytomegalovirus exposure and HLA in healthy donors. Per germline, CDR1 PRHDT and CDR2 FYEKMQ (reference sequence). V was pared by 1 base and J by 3 bases, with 10 bases between. The CDR3 is 15 amino acids. Study-level points and caveats: Trimming of TCR beta V- and J-genes showed a link, identified in a later analysis, to a missense DCLRE1C variant.

PCR amplification relied on 60 Vbeta primers (plus 13 Jbeta primers). Generated by immunoSEQ multiplex PCR, the TCRdb table keeps only in-frame clones and is missing some. Of about 220,000 clones detected, roughly 83% appear once; the ten largest clones hold over 0.65%. The sample consisted of PBMCs. V and J are TRBV13 and TRBJ2-1; no definite D call. The sequence derives from a boy aged 2 to 10 in good health and CMV-seronegative. The CDR3 here is CASSLDRTDYNEQFF. The CDR3 nucleotides are TGTGCCAGCAGCTTAGATCGTACTGACTACAATGAGCAGTTCTTC.